What follows is one T cell receptor beta chain and its context. Its matching antigen is unknown. It was healthy bone marrow donors who served as donors. PCR was performed using 60 Vbeta and 13 Jbeta primers. Assay used: immunoSEQ multiplex PCR; TCRdb lists only in-frame clones, some missing. The table has around 300,000 clones, 65% to 85% seen once; the top ten hold approximately 2.3%. This entry belongs to a study of cytomegalovirus exposure and HLA in healthy donors. Study-level results: Cytomegalovirus status was reportedly diagnosed by the classifier with high specificity and sensitivity. Usually a TCR sequence was rare, but some public TCRs were found in many donors. Prior analysis indicated that the majority of TCR beta V segments exhibited productivity approximately 90% or approximately 30% of the time.

Trimming pared 1 base from V and 5 bases from J, leaving 16 bases between. The CDR3 covers 15 residues. Germline V gives CDR1 SGHRS, CDR2 YFSETQ. The sequenced sample consisted of PBMCs. The TCR was taken from a female donor in good health and CMV-seronegative. V usage is TRBV5-1 and J usage is TRBJ2-7, with a possible D match to TRBD1 (6 bases). The CDR3 DNA follows: TGCGCCAGCAGCTTGTTACAGGGATTGACTGACGAGCAGTACTTC. It is translated as CASSLLQGLTDEQYF.